This T cell receptor beta chain was recovered during a study of blood T cell repertoires in COVID-19. On the study more broadly: Acute and convalescent COVID-19 specimens originated in the United States, Italy and Spain. From T cells, B-cell-depleted T cells, or PBMCs came the material, which was cDNA or gDNA.

This clone appeared once. Study processing details: Quantification of nucleated cells was approximated via reference gene primer amplification. Method: immunoSEQ multiplex PCR; TCRdb's copy keeps in-frame clones and lacks some. The V and J calls and clone size are taken from that table; D and trimming were inferred from the DNA. The sample shows about 130,000 clones, around 77% of them seen only once. The length of the CDR3 is 15 residues. The germline V gene encodes CDR1 MDHEN and CDR2 SYDVKM. V dropped 4 bases and J dropped 4 bases, with 16 bases sitting between them. Sample: peripheral blood. The chain links TRBV28 to TRBJ1-2, with D possibly being TRBD1 (5 bases). The origin of this receptor is a human donor in a cohort sampled during active COVID-19. The CDR3, as DNA: TGTGCCAGCAGTTACCCTGCGGCAGGGCGCTATGGCTACACCTTC. Its protein product is CASSYPAAGRYGYTF.